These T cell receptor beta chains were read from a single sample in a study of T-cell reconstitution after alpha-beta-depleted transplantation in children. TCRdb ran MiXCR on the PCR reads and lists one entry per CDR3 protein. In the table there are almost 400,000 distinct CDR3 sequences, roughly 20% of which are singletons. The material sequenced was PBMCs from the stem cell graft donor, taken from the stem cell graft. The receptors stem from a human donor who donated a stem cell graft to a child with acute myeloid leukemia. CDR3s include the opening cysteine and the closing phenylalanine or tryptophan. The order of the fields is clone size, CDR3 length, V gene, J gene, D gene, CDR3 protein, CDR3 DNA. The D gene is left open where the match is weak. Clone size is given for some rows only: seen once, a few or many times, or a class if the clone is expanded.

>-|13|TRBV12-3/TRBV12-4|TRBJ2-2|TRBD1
CASSFGTAGELFF
TGTGCCAGCAGTTTTGGGACAGCCGGGGAGCTGTTTTTT
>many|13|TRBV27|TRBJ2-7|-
CASSLRSTYEQYF
TGTGCCAGCAGTTTAAGGTCAACCTACGAGCAGTACTTC
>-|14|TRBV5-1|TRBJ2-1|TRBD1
CASSPDRGRNEQFF
TGCGCCAGCAGCCCGGACAGGGGGCGAAATGAGCAGTTCTTC
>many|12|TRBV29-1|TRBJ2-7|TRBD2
CSVRLAGVEQYF
TGCAGCGTCCGACTAGCGGGAGTCGAGCAGTACTTC
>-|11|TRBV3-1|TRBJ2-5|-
CASSQKETQYF
TGTGCCAGCAGCCAGAAGGAGACCCAGTACTTC
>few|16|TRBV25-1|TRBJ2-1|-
CASSEPGTSAEPQQFF
TGTGCCAGCAGTGAACCCGGGACTTCAGCTGAGCCCCAGCAGTTCTTC
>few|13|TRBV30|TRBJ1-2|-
CAWSVRSLYGYTF
TGTGCCTGGAGTGTCCGGTCGCTCTATGGCTACACCTTC
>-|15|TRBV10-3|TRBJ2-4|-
CAISPLDGGKNIQYF
TGTGCCATCAGCCCTTTGGACGGGGGCAAAAACATTCAGTACTTC
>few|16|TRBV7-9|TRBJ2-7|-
CASSLGAGGFTYEQYF
TGTGCCAGCAGCTTAGGGGCCGGGGGCTTTACCTACGAGCAGTACTTC
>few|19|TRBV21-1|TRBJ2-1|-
CASSKPSHKQGLPGYEQFF
TGTGCCAGCAGCAAACCCTCCCACAAGCAGGGACTACCGGGCTATGAGCAGTTCTTC
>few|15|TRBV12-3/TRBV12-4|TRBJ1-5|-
CASRKTGDSNQPQHF
TGTGCCAGCAGGAAGACAGGCGATAGCAATCAGCCCCAGCATTTT
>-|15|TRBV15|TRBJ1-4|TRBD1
CATSRTGTVNEKLFF
TGTGCCACCAGCAGGACCGGGACAGTGAATGAAAAACTGTTTTTT
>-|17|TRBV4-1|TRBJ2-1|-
CASSQDPYPKANNEQFF
TGCGCCAGCAGCCAAGACCCCTACCCGAAGGCCAACAATGAGCAGTTCTTC
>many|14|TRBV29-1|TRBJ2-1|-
CSTIGGETYNEQFF
TGCAGCACGATCGGGGGAGAAACTTACAATGAGCAGTTCTTC
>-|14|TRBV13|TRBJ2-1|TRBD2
CASKGTSVYNEQFF
TGTGCCAGCAAAGGGACTAGCGTATACAATGAGCAGTTCTTC
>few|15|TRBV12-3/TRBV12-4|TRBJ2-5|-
CASSLGRGRGETQYF
TGTGCCAGCAGTCTTGGGCGGGGGCGCGGGGAGACCCAGTACTTC
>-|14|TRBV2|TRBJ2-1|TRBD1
CASSPGTGTNEQFF
TGTGCCAGCAGTCCCGGGACAGGGACCAATGAGCAGTTCTTC
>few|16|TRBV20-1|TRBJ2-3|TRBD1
CSARVLGQGGTDTQYF
TGCAGTGCTAGAGTTCTCGGACAGGGAGGCACAGATACGCAGTATTTT
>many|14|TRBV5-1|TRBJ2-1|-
CASSLGGTVNEQFF
TGCGCCAGCAGCTTGGGCGGGACAGTTAATGAGCAGTTCTTC
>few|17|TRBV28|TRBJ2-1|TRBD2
CASSFWGLAGGYNEQFF
TGTGCCAGCAGTTTCTGGGGACTAGCGGGAGGGTACAATGAGCAGTTCTTC
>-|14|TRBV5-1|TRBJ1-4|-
CASWTGSGEEKLFF
TGCGCCAGCTGGACCGGAAGCGGAGAGGAAAAACTGTTTTTT
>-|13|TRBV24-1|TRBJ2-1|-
CATSVSSYNEQFF
TGTGCCACCAGTGTAAGCTCCTACAATGAGCAGTTCTTC
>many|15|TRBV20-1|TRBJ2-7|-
CSARDPGTPSYEQYF
TGCAGTGCTAGAGATCCCGGGACACCCTCCTACGAGCAGTACTTC
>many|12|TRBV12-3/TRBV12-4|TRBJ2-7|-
CASSSVLYEQYF
TGTGCCAGCAGTTCGGTACTTTACGAGCAGTACTTC
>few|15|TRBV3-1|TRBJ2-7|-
CASSQGTSYFYEQYF
TGTGCCAGCAGCCAAGGGACCAGCTATTTCTACGAGCAGTACTTC
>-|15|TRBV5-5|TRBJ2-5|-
CASSPWGLYQETQYF
TGTGCCAGCAGCCCGTGGGGACTGTACCAAGAGACCCAGTACTTC
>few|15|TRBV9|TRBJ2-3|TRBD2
CASSLGAGGADTQYF
TGTGCCAGCAGCCTGGGAGCGGGAGGGGCAGATACGCAGTATTTT
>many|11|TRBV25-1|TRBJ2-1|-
CASRGYNEQFF
TGTGCCAGCAGGGGATACAATGAGCAGTTCTTC
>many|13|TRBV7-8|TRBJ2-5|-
CASSLGLKETQYF
TGTGCCAGCAGCTTAGGACTAAAAGAGACCCAGTACTTC
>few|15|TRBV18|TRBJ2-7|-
CASSPETGVSYEQYF
TGTGCCAGCTCACCAGAAACGGGAGTGTCCTACGAGCAGTACTTC
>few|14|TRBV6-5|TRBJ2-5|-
CASSYLQGRETQYF
TGTGCCAGCAGTTACCTCCAGGGTCGGGAGACCCAGTACTTC
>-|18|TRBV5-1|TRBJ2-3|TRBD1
CASSFFTTPTGQGDTQYF
TGCGCCAGCAGCTTCTTTACGACTCCGACAGGGCAAGGGGATACGCAGTATTTT
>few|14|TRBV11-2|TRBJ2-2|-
CASSLDQGSGELFF
TGTGCCAGCAGCTTAGATCAGGGATCCGGGGAGCTGTTTTTT
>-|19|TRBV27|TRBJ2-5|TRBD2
CASSTWASGRGGVQETQYF
TGTGCCAGCAGTACCTGGGCTAGCGGGAGAGGAGGGGTCCAAGAGACCCAGTACTTC
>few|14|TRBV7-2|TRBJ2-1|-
CASSLAGRLDEQFF
TGTGCCAGCAGCTTAGCGGGAAGGTTGGATGAGCAGTTCTTC
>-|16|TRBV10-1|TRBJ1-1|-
CASSVENGTRDLEAFF
TGCGCCAGCAGTGTCGAAAACGGGACACGGGACCTTGAAGCTTTCTTT
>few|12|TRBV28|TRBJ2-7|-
CASSPGDYEQYF
TGTGCCAGCAGCCCCGGTGACTACGAGCAGTACTTC
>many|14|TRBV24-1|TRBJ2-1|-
CATSDTTGNNEQFF
TGTGCCACCAGTGACACAACAGGGAACAATGAGCAGTTCTTC
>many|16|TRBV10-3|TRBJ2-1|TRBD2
CAISELAGSSYNEQFF
TGTGCCATCAGTGAATTAGCGGGTAGCTCCTACAATGAGCAGTTCTTC
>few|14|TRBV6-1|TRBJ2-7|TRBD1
CASSTWTGIHEQYF
TGTGCCAGCAGTACCTGGACAGGGATCCACGAGCAGTACTTC
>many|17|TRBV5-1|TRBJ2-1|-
CASSWDRASGSYNEQFF
TGCGCCAGCAGCTGGGACAGGGCTAGCGGGAGCTACAATGAGCAGTTCTTC
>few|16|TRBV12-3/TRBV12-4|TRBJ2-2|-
CASSLGYGEFGGELFF
TGTGCCAGCAGTTTAGGGTATGGGGAGTTTGGCGGGGAGCTGTTTTTT
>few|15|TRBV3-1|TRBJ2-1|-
CASSQDYSSYNEQFF
TGTGCCAGCAGCCAAGACTACAGCTCCTACAATGAGCAGTTCTTC
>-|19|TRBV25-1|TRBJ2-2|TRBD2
CASSEYTAGVELNTGELFF
TGTGCCAGCAGTGAATATACGGCGGGAGTCGAATTGAACACCGGGGAGCTGTTTTTT
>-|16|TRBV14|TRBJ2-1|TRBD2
CASSQLAARSYNEQFF
TGTGCCAGCAGCCAGCTAGCGGCCCGCTCCTACAATGAGCAGTTCTTC
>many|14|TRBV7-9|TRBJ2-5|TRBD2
CASSLGLAEETQYF
TGTGCCAGCAGCTTAGGACTAGCGGAAGAGACCCAGTACTTC
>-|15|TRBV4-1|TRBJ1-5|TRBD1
CASSQEGQGGQPQHF
TGCGCCAGCAGCCAAGAGGGACAGGGGGGTCAGCCCCAGCATTTT
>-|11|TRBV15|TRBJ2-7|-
CATSGAYEQYF
TGTGCCACCAGCGGAGCCTACGAGCAGTACTTC
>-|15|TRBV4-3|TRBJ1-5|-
CASSQDMGRTQPQHF
TGCGCCAGCAGCCAAGATATGGGCCGGACTCAGCCCCAGCATTTT
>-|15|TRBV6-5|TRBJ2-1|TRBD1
CASSSPGQGPNEQFF
TGTGCCAGCAGTTCTCCGGGACAGGGACCTAATGAGCAGTTCTTC
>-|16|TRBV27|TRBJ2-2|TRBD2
CASTPLASGKAGELFF
TGTGCCAGCACCCCTCTTGCTAGCGGGAAGGCCGGGGAGCTGTTTTTT
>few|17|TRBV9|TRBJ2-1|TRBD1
CASSVSKGAPSYNEQFF
TGTGCCAGCAGCGTCTCGAAGGGGGCCCCTTCCTACAATGAGCAGTTCTTC
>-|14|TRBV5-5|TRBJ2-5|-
CASSFYSRQETQYF
TGTGCCAGCAGCTTCTACAGCCGCCAAGAGACCCAGTACTTC